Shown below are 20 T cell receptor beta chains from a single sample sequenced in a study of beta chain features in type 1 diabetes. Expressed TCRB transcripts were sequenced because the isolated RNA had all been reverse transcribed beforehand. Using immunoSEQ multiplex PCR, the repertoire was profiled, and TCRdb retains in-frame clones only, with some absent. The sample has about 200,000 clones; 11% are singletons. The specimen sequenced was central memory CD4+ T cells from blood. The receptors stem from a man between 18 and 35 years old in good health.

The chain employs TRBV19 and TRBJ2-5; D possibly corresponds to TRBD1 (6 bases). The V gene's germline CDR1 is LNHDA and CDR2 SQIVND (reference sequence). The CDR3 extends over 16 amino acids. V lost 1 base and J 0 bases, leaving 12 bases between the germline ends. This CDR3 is CASSIVGTTYQETQYF. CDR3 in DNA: TGTGCCAGTAGTATAGTTGGGACAACTTACCAAGAGACCCAGTACTTC.

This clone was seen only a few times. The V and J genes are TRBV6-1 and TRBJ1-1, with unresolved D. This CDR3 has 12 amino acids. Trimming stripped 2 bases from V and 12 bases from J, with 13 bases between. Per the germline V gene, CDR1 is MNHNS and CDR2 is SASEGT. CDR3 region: CASSEYGLRTFF. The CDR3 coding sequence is TGTGCCAGCAGTGAATACGGACTTAGAACTTTCTTT.

This CDR3 reads CASSSRGISYEQYF. In DNA form, the CDR3 reads TGTGCCAGCAGCTCACGGGGCATCTCCTACGAGCAGTACTTC. The chain combines TRBV11-2 with TRBJ2-7, with D possibly being TRBD1 or TRBD2 (5 bases each). Per the germline V gene, CDR1 is SGHAT and CDR2 is FQNNGV. Trimming cost V 4 bases and J 0 bases, with 10 bases left between them. The CDR3 is made up of 14 amino acids. Drawing the rest from reference TRBV11-2 and TRBJ2-7, the complete variable domain is EAGVAQSPRYKIIEKRQSVAFWCNPISGHATLYWYQQILGQGPKLLIQFQNNGVVDDSQLPKDRFSAERLKGVDSTLKIQPAKLEDSAVYLCASSSRGISYEQYFGPGTRLTVT.

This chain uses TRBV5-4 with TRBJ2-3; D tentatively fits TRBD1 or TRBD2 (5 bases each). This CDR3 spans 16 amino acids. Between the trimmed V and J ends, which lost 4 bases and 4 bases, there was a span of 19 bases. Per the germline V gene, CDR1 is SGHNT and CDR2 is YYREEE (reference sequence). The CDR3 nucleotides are TGTGCCAGCAGCCTCATGGGGGACCAAAGCCCAGATACGCAGTATTTT. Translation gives CASSLMGDQSPDTQYF.

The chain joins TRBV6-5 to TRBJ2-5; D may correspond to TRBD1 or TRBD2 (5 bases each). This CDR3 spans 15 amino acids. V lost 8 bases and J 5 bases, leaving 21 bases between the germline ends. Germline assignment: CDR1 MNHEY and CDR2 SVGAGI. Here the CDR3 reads CASSWGRGTKETQYF. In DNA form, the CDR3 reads TGTGCCAGCTCTTGGGGACGGGGTACCAAGGAGACCCAGTACTTC.

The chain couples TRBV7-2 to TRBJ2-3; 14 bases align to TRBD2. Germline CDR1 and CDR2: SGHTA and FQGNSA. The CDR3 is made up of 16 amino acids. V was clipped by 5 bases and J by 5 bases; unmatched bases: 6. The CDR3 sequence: CASSTGTSGSVDTQYF. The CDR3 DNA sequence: TGTGCCAGCAGCACCGGGACTAGCGGGAGTGTAGATACGCAGTATTTT.

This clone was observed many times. CDR3 sequence reads: CASSSRLAGLYNEQFF. The CDR3 coding sequence is TGTGCCAGCAGCTCGCGACTAGCGGGATTATACAATGAGCAGTTCTTC. The chain employs TRBV7-2 and TRBJ2-1, with TRBD2 matching over 11 bases. J was trimmed by 4 bases and V by 4 bases; bases with no gene match: 6. Germline CDR1 SGHTA, CDR2 FQGNSA. This CDR3 is 16 amino acids long.

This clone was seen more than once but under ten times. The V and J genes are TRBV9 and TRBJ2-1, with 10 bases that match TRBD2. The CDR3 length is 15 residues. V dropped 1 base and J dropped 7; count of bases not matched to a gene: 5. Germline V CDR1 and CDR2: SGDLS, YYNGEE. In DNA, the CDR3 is TGTGCCAGCAGCGTAAGTCTAGCGGGAGAAAATGAGCAGTTCTTC. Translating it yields CASSVSLAGENEQFF.

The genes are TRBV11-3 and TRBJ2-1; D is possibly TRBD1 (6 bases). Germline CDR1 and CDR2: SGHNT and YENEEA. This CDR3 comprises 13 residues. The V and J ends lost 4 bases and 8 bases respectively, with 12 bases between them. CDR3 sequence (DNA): TGTGCCAGCAGCTCGAACAGGGCATATGAGCAGTTCTTC. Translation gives CASSSNRAYEQFF.

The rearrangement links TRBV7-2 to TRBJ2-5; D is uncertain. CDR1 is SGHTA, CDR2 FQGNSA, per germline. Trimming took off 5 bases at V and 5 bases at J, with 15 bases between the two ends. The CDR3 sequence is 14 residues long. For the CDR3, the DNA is TGTGCCAGCAGCCCCCCTGGGCAGTCGGAGACCCAGTACTTC. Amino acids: CASSPPGQSETQYF.

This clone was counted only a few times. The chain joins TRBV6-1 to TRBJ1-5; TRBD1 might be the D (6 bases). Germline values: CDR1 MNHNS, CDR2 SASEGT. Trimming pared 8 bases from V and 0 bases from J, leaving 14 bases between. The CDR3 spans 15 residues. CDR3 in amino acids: CASAGTLLSNQPQHF. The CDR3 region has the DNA TGTGCCAGCGCCGGGACATTGCTTAGCAATCAGCCCCAGCATTTT.

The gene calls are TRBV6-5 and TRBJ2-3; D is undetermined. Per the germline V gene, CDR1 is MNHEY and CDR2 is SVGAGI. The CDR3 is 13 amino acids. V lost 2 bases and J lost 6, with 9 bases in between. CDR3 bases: TGTGCCAGCAGTTACCCCGACACGGATACGCAGTATTTT. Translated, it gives CASSYPDTDTQYF.

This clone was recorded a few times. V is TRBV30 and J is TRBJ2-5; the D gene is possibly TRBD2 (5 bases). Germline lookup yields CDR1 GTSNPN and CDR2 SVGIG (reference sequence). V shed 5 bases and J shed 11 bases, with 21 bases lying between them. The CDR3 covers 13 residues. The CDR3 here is CAWGGRPSGEQYF. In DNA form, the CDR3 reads TGTGCCTGGGGTGGACGTCCCTCTGGGGAGCAGTACTTC.

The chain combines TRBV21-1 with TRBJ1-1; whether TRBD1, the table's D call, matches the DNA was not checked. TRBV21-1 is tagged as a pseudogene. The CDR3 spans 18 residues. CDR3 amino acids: CASSKGFLPGQLDTEAFF. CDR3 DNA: TGTGCCAGCAGCAAAGGGTTCCTTCCGGGACAGCTTGACACTGAAGCTTTCTTT.

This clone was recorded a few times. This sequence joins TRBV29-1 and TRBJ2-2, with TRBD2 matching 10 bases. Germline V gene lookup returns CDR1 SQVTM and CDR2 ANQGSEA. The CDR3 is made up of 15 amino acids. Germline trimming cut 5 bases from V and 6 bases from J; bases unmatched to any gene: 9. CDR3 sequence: CSVSESGRVSGELFF. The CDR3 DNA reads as TGCAGCGTTTCTGAAAGCGGGAGGGTGTCCGGGGAGCTGTTTTTT.

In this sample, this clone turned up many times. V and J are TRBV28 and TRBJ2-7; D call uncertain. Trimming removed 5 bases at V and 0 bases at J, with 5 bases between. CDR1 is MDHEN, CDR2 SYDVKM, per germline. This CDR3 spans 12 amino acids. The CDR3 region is CASSLSSYEQYF. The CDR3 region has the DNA TGTGCCAGCAGTCTTAGCTCCTACGAGCAGTACTTC.

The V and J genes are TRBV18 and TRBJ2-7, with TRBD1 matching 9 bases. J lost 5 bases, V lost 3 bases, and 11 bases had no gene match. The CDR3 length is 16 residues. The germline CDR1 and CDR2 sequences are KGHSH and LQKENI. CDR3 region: CASSPSGTGTFNEQYF. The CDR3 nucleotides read TGTGCCAGCTCACCTTCCGGGACAGGGACCTTCAACGAGCAGTACTTC.

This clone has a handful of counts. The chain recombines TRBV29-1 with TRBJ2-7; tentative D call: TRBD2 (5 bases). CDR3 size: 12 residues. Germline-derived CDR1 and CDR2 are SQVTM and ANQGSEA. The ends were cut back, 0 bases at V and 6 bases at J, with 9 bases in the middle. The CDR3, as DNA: TGCAGCGTTGAAGACGGACTTGGCGAGCAGTACTTC. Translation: CSVEDGLGEQYF.

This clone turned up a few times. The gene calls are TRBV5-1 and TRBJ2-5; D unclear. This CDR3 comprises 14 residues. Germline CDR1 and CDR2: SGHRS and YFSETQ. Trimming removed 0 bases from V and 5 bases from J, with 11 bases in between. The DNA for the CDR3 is TGCGCCAGCAGCTTGGCCCCAGGCGAGGAGACCCAGTACTTC. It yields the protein CASSLAPGEETQYF.

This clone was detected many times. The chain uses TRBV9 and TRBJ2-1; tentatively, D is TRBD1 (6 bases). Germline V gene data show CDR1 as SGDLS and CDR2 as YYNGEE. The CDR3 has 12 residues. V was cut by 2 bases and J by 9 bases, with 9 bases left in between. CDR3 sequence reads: CASSVQGIEQFF. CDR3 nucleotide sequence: TGTGCCAGCAGCGTCCAGGGGATTGAGCAGTTCTTC. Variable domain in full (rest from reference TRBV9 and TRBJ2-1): DSGVTQTPKHLITATGQRVTLRCSPRSGDLSVYWYQQSLDQGLQFLIQYYNGEERAKGNILERFSAQQFPDLHSELNLSSLELGDSALYFCASSVQGIEQFFGPGTRLTVL.